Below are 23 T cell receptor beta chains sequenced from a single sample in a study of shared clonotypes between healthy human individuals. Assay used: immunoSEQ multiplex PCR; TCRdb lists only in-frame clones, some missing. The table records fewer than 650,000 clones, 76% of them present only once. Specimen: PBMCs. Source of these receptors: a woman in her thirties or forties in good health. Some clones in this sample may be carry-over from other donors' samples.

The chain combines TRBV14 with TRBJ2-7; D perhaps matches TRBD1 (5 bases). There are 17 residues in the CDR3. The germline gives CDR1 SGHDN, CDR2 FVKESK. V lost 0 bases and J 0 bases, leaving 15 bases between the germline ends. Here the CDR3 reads CASSQDWRQGTSYEQYF. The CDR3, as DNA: TGTGCCAGCAGCCAAGATTGGCGCCAGGGTACCTCCTACGAGCAGTACTTC.

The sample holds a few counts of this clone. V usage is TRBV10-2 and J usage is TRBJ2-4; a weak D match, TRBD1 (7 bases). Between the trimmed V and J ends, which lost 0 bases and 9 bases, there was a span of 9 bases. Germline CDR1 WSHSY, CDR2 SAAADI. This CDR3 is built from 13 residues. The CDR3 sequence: CASSESRGAIQYF. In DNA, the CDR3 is TGCGCCAGCAGTGAGTCCAGGGGGGCCATTCAGTACTTC.

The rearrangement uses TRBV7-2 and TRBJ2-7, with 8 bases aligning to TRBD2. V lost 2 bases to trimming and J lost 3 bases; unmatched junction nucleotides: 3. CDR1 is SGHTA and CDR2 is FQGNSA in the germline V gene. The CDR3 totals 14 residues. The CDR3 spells CASSLISGIYEQYF. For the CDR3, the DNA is TGTGCCAGCAGCTTAATTAGCGGGATCTACGAGCAGTACTTC. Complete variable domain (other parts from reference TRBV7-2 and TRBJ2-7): GAGVSQSPSNKVTEKGKDVELRCDPISGHTALYWYRQSLGQGLEFLIYFQGNSAPDKSGLPSDRFSAERTGGSVSTLTIQRTQQEDSAVYLCASSLISGIYEQYFGPGTRLTVT.

The CDR3 is CASSLEAGAGANVLTF. As DNA, the CDR3 is TGCGCCAGCAGCTTGGAGGCGGGAGCCGGGGCCAACGTCCTGACTTTC. The chain combines TRBV5-1 with TRBJ2-6; TRBD2 matches 7 bases. The CDR3 loop spans 16 amino acids. Losses at the gene ends were 0 bases for V and 4 bases for J; bases not matched to a gene: 4. Germline assignment: CDR1 SGHRS and CDR2 YFSETQ.

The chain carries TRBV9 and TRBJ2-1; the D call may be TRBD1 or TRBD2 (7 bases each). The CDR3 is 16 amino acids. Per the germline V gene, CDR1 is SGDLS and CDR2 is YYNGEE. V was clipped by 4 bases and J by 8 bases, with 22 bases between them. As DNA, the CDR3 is TGTGCCAGCAGCCCGCGAGCGGGGACAGTGGTGCATGAGCAGTTCTTC. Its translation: CASSPRAGTVVHEQFF.

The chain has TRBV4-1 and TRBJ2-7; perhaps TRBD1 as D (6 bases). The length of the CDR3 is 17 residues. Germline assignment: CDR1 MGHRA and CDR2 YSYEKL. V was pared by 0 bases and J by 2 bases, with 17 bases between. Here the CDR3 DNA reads TGCGCCAGCAGCCAAGATAAGGACAGCTATTGGACCTACGAGCAGTACTTC. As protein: CASSQDKDSYWTYEQYF.

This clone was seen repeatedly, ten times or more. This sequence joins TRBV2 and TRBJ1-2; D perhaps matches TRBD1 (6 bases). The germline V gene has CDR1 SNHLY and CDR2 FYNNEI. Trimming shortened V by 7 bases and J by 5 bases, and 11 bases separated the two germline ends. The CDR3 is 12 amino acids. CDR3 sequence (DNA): TGTGCCAGCATCACGACAGGTTATGGCTACACCTTC. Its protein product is CASITTGYGYTF. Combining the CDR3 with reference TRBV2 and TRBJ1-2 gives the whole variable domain EPEVTQTPSHQVTQMGQEVILRCVPISNHLYFYWYRQILGQKVEFLVSFYNNEISEKSEIFDDQFSVERPDGSNFTLKIRSTKLEDSAMYFCASITTGYGYTFGSGTRLTVV.

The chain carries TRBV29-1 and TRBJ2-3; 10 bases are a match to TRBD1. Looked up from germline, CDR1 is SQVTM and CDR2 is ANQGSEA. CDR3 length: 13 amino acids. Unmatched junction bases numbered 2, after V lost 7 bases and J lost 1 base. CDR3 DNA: TGCAGCGCTGACAGGGGGCGCACAGATACGCAGTATTTT. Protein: CSADRGRTDTQYF.

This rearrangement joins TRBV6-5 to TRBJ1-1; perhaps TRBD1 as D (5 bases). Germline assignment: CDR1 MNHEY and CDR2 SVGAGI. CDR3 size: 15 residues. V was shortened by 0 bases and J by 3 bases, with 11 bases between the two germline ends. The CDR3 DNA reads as TGTGCCAGCAGTTACTCGATGCGGGGGGACACTGAAGCTTTCTTT. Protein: CASSYSMRGDTEAFF.

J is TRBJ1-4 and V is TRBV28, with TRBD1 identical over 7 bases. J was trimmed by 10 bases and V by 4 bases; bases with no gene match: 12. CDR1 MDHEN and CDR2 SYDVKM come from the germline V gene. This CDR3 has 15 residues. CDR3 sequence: CASSSQRGGVGKLFF. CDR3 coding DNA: TGTGCCAGCAGTTCCCAAAGAGGGGGCGTGGGAAAACTGTTTTTT.

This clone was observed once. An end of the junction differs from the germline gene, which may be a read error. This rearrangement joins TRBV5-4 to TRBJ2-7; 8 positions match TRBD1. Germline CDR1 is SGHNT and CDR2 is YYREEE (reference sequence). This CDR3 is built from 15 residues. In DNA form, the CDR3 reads TGTGCCAGCAGCTTGTCTTTGGACAGGGCCTACGGGCAGTACTTC. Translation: CASSLSLDRAYGQYF.

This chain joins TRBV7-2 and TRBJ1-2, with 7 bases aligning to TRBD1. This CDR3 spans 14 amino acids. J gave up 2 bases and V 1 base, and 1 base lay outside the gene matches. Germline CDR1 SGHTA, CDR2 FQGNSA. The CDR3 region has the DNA TGTGCCAGCAGCTTAGGGGGACAGAACTATGGCTACACCTTC. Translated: CASSLGGQNYGYTF.

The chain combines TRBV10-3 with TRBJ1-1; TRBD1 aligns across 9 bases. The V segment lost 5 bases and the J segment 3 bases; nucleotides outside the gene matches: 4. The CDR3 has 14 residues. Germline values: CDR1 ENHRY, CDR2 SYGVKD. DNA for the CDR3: TGTGCCATCAGTCTGACAGGGGGGGACACTGAAGCTTTCTTT. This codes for CAISLTGGDTEAFF.

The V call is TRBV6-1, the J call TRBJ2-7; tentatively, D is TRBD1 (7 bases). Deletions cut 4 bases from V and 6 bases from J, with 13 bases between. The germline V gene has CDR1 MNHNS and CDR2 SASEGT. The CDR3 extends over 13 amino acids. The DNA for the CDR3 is TGTGCCAGCAGTGGCTTCAGGGGGGCCGAGCAGTACTTC. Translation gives CASSGFRGAEQYF.

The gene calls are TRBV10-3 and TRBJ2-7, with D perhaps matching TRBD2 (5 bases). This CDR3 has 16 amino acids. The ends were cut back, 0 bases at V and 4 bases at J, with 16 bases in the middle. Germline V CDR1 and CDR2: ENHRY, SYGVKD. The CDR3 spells CAISESFSGSQYEQYF. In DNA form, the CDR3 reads TGTGCCATCAGTGAGTCGTTCAGTGGGAGCCAATACGAGCAGTACTTC.

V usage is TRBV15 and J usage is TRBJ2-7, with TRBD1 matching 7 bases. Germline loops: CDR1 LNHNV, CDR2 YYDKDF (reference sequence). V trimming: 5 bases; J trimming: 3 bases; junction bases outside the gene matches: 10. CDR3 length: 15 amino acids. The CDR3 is CATSGNRGGYYEQYF. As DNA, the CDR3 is TGTGCCACCAGCGGCAACAGGGGTGGGTACTACGAGCAGTACTTC.

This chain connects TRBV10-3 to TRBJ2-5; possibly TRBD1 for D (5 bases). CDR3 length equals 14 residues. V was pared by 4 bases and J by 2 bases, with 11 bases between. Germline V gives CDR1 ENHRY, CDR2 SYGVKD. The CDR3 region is CAISGTQAQETQYF. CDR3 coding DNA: TGTGCCATCAGTGGGACACAAGCACAAGAGACCCAGTACTTC.

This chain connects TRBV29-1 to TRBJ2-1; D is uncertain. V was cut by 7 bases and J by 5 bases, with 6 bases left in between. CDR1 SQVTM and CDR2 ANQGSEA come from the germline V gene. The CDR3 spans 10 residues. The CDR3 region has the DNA TGCAGCGGAGCCCACAATGAGCAGTTCTTC. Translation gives CSGAHNEQFF.

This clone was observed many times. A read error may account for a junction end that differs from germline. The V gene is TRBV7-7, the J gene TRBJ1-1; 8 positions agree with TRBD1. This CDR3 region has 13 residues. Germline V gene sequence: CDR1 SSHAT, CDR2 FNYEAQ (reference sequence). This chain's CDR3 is CASSLDRGTEAFF. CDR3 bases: TGTGCTAGCAGTCTAGACAGGGGCACTGAAGCTTTCTTT.

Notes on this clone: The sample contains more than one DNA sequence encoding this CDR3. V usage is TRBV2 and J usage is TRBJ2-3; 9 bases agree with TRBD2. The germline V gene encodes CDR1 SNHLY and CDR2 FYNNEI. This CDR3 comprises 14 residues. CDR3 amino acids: CASEAGGLTDTQYF. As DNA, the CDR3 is TGTGCTAGCGAAGCGGGGGGACTCACAGATACGCAGTATTTT. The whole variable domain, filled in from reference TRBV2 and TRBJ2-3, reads EPEVTQTPSHQVTQMGQEVILRCVPISNHLYFYWYRQILGQKVEFLVSFYNNEISEKSEIFDDQFSVERPDGSNFTLKIRSTKLEDSAMYFCASEAGGLTDTQYFGPGTRLTVL.

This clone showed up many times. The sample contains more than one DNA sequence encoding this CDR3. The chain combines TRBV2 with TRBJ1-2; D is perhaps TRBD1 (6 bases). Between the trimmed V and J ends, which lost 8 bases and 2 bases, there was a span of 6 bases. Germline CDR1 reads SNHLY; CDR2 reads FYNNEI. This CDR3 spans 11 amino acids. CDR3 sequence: CASGQNYGYTF. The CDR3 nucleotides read TGTGCCAGCGGACAGAACTATGGCTACACCTTC.

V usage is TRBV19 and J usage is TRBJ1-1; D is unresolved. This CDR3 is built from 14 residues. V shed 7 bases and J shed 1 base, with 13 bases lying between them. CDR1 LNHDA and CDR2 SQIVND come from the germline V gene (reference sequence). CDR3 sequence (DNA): TGTGCCAGTACCAAGGTCAGCAAGAACACTGAAGCTTTCTTT. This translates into CASTKVSKNTEAFF.

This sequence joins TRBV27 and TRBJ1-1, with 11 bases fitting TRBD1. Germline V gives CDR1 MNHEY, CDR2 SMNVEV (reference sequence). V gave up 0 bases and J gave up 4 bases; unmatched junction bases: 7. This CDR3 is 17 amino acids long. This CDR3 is CASSLSMFGTGGTEAFF. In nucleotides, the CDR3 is TGTGCCAGCAGTTTATCGATGTTCGGGACAGGGGGCACTGAAGCTTTCTTT.